The following is a T cell receptor beta chain sequence with its context. No antigen is known for it. The data stem from a study of T cell repertoires in cytomegalovirus infection. Study details: In public TCR beta signatures, there were indications of both CMV infection and matching HLA type.

Broader study findings: HLA-C-restricted TCR beta clonotypes specific for CMV led the ex vivo response. Pooled public TCR beta family frequency picked out CMV carriers with the relevant HLA.

Trimming shortened V by 4 bases and J by 2 bases, and 15 bases separated the two germline ends. Germline V gene lookup returns CDR1 SQVTM and CDR2 ANQGSEA. The CDR3 has 15 amino acids. TCRdb passed the reads through MiXCR, listing each CDR3 protein once. Of about 180,000 distinct CDR3 sequences listed, approximately 15% are singletons. This TCR came from a human donor in good health (CMV status not recorded). Some clones in this sample may be carry-over from other donors' samples. Sequenced input: PBMCs. J is TRBJ1-5 and V is TRBV29-1, with D perhaps matching TRBD1 (5 bases). CDR3: CSVAGDSGGNQPQHF. The CDR3 region has the DNA TGCAGCGTTGCCGGGGACTCAGGCGGCAATCAGCCCCAGCATTTT.